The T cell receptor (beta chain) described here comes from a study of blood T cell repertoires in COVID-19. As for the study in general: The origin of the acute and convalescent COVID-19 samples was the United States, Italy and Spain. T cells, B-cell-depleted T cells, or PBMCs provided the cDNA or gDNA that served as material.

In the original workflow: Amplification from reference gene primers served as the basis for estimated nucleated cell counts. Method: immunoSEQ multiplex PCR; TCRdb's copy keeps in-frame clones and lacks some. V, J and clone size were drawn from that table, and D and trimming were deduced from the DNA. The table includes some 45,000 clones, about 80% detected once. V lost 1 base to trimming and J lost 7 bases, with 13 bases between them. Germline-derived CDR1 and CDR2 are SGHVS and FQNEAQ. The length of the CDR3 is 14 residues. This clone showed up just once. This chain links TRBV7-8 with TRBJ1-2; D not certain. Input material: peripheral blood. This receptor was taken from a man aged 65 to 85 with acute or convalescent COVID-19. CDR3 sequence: CASSLGHRPGGYTF. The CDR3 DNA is TGTGCCAGCAGCTTAGGCCACCGGCCGGGTGGCTACACCTTC.